The entry below describes one T cell receptor (beta chain). Its antigen is not known. Produced via immunoSEQ multiplex PCR; TCRdb's table is partial and in-frame only. The sample carries approximately 160,000 clones, around 94% recorded once. The data belong to a study of T cell responses to AZD1222 COVID-19 vaccine. Overall study findings and caveats: Repertoire collection took place solely once the T cell response had peaked. Across spike, vaccine-associated CD4 TCRs were found, dominant at 160-218 and 743-854.

Germline lookup yields CDR1 SGHKS and CDR2 YYEKEE (reference sequence). This CDR3 comprises 15 residues. Between the trimmed V and J ends, which lost 0 bases and 2 bases, there was a span of 12 bases. V usage is TRBV5-5 and J usage is TRBJ2-7; D unclear. This TCR was sampled from an adult who received the AZD1222 COVID-19 vaccine. The specimen was peripheral blood, collected 28 days after the second AZD1222 dose. The CDR3 nucleotides are TGTGCCAGCAGCTTGGGGGCTCGTTCCCCCTACGAGCAGTACTTC. Its protein product is CASSLGARSPYEQYF. The full variable domain, completed using reference TRBV5-5 and TRBJ2-7, is DAGVTQSPTHLIKTRGQQVTLRCSPISGHKSVSWYQQVLGQGPQFIFQYYEKEERGRGNFPDRFSARQFPNYSSELNVNALLLGDSALYLCASSLGARSPYEQYFGPGTRLTVT.